Listed here are 5 T cell receptor beta chains from one sample, sequenced in a study of T cell repertoires in cytomegalovirus infection. MiXCR, run by TCRdb on the reads, gives a single entry per CDR3 protein. Of 150,000 or so distinct CDR3 sequences in the sample, around 24% are singletons; the top ten hold roughly 11%. Sequencing was carried out using PBMCs. The source of these receptors is a human donor in good health (CMV status not recorded). Some clones in this sample may be carry-over from other donors' samples.

This clonotype was picked up a small number of times. V gene TRBV20-1 combines with J gene TRBJ1-1; D remains unclear. Germline loops: CDR1 DFQATT, CDR2 SNEGSKA (reference sequence). The CDR3 consists of 12 residues. V was cut by 2 bases and J by 2 bases, with 6 bases left in between. CDR3 loop: CSARFRNTEAFF. CDR3 in DNA: TGCAGTGCTAGATTCAGAAACACTGAAGCTTTCTTT.

Ten or more counts support this clonotype. The chain links TRBV7-2 to TRBJ2-7; D unclear. The CDR3 extends over 17 amino acids. V shed 1 base and J shed 4 bases, with 20 bases lying between them. Germline loops: CDR1 SGHTA, CDR2 FQGNSA. The CDR3 DNA sequence: TGTGCCAGCAGCTTAGGAGTGAACGGGCGTACGGCGTACGAGCAGTACTTC. This sequence encodes CASSLGVNGRTAYEQYF.

This clonotype was observed at least ten times. The gene calls are TRBV7-3 and TRBJ2-3; D not resolved. The CDR3 runs to 13 residues. The germline V gene encodes CDR1 SGHTA and CDR2 FQGTGA. V was trimmed by 3 bases and J by 4 bases, leaving 8 bases between them. The CDR3 reads CASSLRIADTQYF. CDR3 DNA: TGTGCCAGCAGCTTGAGGATCGCAGATACGCAGTATTTT.

This clonotype has a count of ten or more. This rearrangement joins TRBV7-8 to TRBJ2-1; 11 nucleotides align to TRBD2. Germline V gives CDR1 SGHVS, CDR2 FQNEAQ. The CDR3 contains 19 residues. Unmatched junction bases numbered 16, after V lost 5 bases and J lost 4 bases. The CDR3 DNA reads TGTGCCAGCAGCCCGTATCGGGTCCTAGCGGGGGGAGGGTACAATGAGCAGTTCTTC. Translation: CASSPYRVLAGGGYNEQFF.

The chain links TRBV6-6 to TRBJ2-1; D tentatively fits TRBD1 or TRBD2 (5 bases each). The CDR3 sequence is 15 residues long. Trimming removed 6 bases at V and 12 bases at J, with 24 bases between. Germline CDR1 MNHNY, CDR2 SVGAGI (reference sequence). CDR3 nucleotide sequence: TGTGCCAGCAGCCGAGGGGTAATCATCGAGCTCGCGCAGTTCTTC. This sequence encodes CASSRGVIIELAQFF.